Sequencing of this TCR beta chain was carried out in a study of T-cell memory formation after mild COVID-19. TCRdb redid the calling of the 5' RACE reads with MiXCR, one entry per CDR3 protein. The data hold 550,000 to 600,000 distinct CDR3 sequences, with 20% to 25% observed a single time. Per germline, CDR1 LGHDT and CDR2 YNNKEL (reference sequence). V lost 4 bases, J lost 2 bases, and 5 bases stayed unmatched. The CDR3 spans 15 residues. This clonotype has a handful of counts. Antigen: not known. General study points: There were some responding clones in pre-infection memory, which suggested that cross-reactive memory had joined.

Sequenced material: PBMCs or a T cell subset sorted from them (not recorded which). The V call is TRBV3-1, the J call TRBJ1-2; 9 positions match TRBD1. This receptor was identified in an adult woman who had mild COVID-19 (a few samples of this study predate the infection). Cell type and time point are not known. CDR3 in DNA: TGTGCCAGCAGCCGACCCGGGACAGGGAACTATGGCTACACCTTC. This sequence encodes CASSRPGTGNYGYTF.